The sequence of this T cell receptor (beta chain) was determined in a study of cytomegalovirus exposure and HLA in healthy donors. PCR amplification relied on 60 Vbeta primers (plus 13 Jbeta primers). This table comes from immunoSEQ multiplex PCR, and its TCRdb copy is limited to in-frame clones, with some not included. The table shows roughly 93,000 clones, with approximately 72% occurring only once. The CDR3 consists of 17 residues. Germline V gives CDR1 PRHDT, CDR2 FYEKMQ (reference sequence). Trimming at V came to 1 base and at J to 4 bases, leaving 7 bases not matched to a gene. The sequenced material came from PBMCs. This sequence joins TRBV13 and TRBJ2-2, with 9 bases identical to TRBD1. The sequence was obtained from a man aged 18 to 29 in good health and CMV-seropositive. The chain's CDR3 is CASSLVQGAFGTGELFF. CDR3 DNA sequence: TGTGCCAGCAGCTTAGTACAGGGGGCTTTCGGCACCGGGGAGCTGTTTTTT. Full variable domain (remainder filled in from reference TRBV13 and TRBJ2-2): AAGVIQSPRHLIKEKRETATLKCYPIPRHDTVYWYQQGPGQDPQFLISFYEKMQSDKGSIPDRFSAQQFSDYHSELNMSSLELGDSALYFCASSLVQGAFGTGELFFGEGSRLTVL.